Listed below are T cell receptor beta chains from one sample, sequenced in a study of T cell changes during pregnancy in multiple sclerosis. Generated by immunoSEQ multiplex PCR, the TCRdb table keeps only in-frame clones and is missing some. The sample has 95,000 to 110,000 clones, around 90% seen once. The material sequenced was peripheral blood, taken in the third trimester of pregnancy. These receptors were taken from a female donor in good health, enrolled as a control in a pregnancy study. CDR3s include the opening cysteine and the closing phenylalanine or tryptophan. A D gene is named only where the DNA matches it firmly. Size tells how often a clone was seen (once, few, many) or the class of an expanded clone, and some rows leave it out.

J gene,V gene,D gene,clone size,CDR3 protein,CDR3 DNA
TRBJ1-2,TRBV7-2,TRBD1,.,CASSLDRGRLSNYGYTF,TGTGCCAGCAGCTTAGACAGGGGGCGTCTGTCCAACTATGGCTACACCTTC
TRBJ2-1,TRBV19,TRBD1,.,CASSIRRGLQGAFEQFF,TGTGCCAGTAGTATACGGCGGGGATTACAGGGGGCCTTTGAGCAGTTCTTC
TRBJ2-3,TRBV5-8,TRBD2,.,CASSFRTRSDTQYF,TGTGCCAGCAGCTTTAGGACTAGATCAGATACGCAGTATTTT
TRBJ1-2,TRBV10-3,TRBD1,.,CATTSPEGANYGYTF,TGTGCCACCACTTCCCCGGAGGGGGCGAACTATGGCTACACCTTC
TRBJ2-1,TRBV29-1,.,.,CSVEDETDSLKDEQFF,TGCAGCGTTGAAGATGAGACGGACAGCCTTAAGGATGAGCAGTTCTTC
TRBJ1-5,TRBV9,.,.,CASSVGQNSNQPQHF,TGTGCCAGCAGCGTAGGGCAGAATAGCAATCAGCCCCAGCATTTT
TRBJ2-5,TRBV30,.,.,CAWSVQRQETQYF,TGTGCCTGGAGTGTACAGCGGCAAGAGACCCAGTACTTC
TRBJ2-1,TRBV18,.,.,CASSPPSQGQQFF,TGTGCCAGCTCACCACCGTCACAGGGCCAGCAGTTCTTC
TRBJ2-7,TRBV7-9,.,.,CASSQAGQTYEQYF,TGTGCCAGCAGCCAGGCGGGACAGACCTACGAGCAGTACTTC
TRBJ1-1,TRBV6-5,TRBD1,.,CASSMGQASAEAFF,TGTGCCAGCAGTATGGGACAGGCATCGGCTGAAGCTTTCTTT
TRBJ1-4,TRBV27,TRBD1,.,CASSLQGAELFF,TGTGCCAGCAGTTTACAGGGGGCAGAACTGTTTTTT
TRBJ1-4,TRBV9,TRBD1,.,CASSGRDSNEKLFF,TGTGCCAGCAGCGGAAGGGACAGTAATGAAAAACTGTTTTTT
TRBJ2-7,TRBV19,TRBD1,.,CASSVPGTGVYEQYF,TGTGCCAGTAGTGTCCCCGGGACAGGGGTATACGAGCAGTACTTC
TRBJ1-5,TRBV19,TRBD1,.,CASSTEQGSQPQHF,TGTGCCAGTAGTACCGAACAGGGGAGTCAGCCCCAGCATTTT
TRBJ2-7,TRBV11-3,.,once,CASSFGDISYEQYF,TGTGCCAGCAGCTTCGGGGACATCTCCTACGAGCAGTACTTC
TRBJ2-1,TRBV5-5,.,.,CASSFRQGSNEQFF,TGTGCCAGCAGCTTCCGTCAGGGCAGCAATGAGCAGTTCTTC
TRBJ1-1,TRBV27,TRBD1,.,CASSITRGRAEAFF,TGTGCCAGCAGTATTACCAGGGGGCGGGCTGAAGCTTTCTTT
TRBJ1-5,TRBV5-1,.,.,CASSPTTGSNQPQHF,TGCGCCAGCAGCCCTACAACAGGTAGCAATCAGCCCCAGCATTTT
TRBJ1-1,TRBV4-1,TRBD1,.,CASSQKTGANTEAFF,TGCGCCAGCAGCCAAAAGACAGGGGCTAACACTGAAGCTTTCTTT
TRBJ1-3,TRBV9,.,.,CASSVGGGTSGNTIYF,TGTGCCAGCAGCGTAGGCGGGGGCACCTCTGGAAACACCATATATTTT
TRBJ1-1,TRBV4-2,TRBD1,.,CASSQGGTGGNPNTEAFF,TGTGCCAGCAGCCAGGGCGGGACAGGGGGCAACCCGAACACTGAAGCTTTCTTT
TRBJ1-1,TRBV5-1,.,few,CASSPTRLNTEAFF,TGCGCCAGCAGCCCTACGCGGCTGAACACTGAAGCTTTCTTT
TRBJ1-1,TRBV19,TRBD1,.,CASTLGQGNTEAFF,TGTGCCAGTACCCTGGGACAGGGGAACACTGAAGCTTTCTTT
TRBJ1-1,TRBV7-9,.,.,CASQFDYTEAFF,TGTGCCAGCCAGTTTGATTACACTGAAGCTTTCTTT
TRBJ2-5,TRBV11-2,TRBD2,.,CASSRRTSGGILQETQYF,TGTGCCAGCAGCCGGCGGACTAGCGGGGGGATACTCCAAGAGACCCAGTACTTC
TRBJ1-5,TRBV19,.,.,CASSISGVPNQPQHF,TGTGCCAGTAGTATATCAGGGGTTCCCAATCAGCCCCAGCATTTT
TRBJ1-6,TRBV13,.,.,CASSLYEHINSPLHF,TGTGCCAGCAGCTTATACGAACATATTAATTCACCCCTCCACTTT
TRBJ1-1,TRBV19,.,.,CASSIGGDNTEAFF,TGTGCCAGTAGTATAGGGGGAGACAACACTGAAGCTTTCTTT
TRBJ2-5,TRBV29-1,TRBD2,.,CSVEIAGGQETQYF,TGCAGCGTTGAAATAGCGGGGGGGCAAGAGACCCAGTACTTC
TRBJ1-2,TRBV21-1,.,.,CASRGTGRSFRLYGYTF,TGTGCCAGCAGAGGGACAGGAAGATCATTTAGATTATATGGCTACACCTTC
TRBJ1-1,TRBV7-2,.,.,CASSSYTEAFF,TGTGCCAGCAGCTCGTACACTGAAGCTTTCTTT
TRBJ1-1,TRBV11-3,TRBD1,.,CASSLRQGATEAFF,TGTGCCAGCAGCTTAAGACAGGGGGCCACTGAAGCTTTCTTT
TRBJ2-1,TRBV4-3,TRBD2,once,CASSQELAGADEQFF,TGCGCCAGCAGCCAAGAACTAGCGGGGGCCGATGAGCAGTTCTTC
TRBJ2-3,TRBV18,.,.,CASSPRLGVSTDTQYF,TGTGCCAGCTCACCACGACTAGGAGTTAGCACAGATACGCAGTATTTT
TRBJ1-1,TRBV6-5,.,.,CATSPGGSEAFF,TGTGCCACCTCTCCGGGGGGGTCTGAAGCTTTCTTT
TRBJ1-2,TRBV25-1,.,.,CASSPRGGSYGYTF,TGTGCCAGCAGTCCGAGGGGGGGAAGCTATGGCTACACCTTC
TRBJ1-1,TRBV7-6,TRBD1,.,CASSHRGMNTEAFF,TGTGCCAGCAGCCACAGGGGCATGAACACTGAAGCTTTCTTT
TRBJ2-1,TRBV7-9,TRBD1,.,CASSYGTGEETFF,TGTGCCAGCAGCTACGGAACAGGGGAAGAGACGTTCTTC
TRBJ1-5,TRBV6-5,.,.,CASSSQHF,TGTGCCAGCAGCTCCCAGCATTTT